These 9 T cell receptor beta chains were all obtained from the same sample, sequenced in a study of blood T cell repertoires in COVID-19. Profiled with immunoSEQ multiplex PCR; TCRdb holds only in-frame clones, not every one. The sample consists of approximately 290,000 clones, approximately 83% of them appearing once. The sequenced sample consisted of PBMCs or T cells enriched from blood (not recorded which). The receptor set was obtained from a woman in her twenties or thirties who had recovered from COVID-19.

The chain links TRBV28 to TRBJ2-2; tentatively, D is TRBD2 (5 bases). Per the germline V gene, CDR1 is MDHEN and CDR2 is SYDVKM. This CDR3 region has 14 residues. Trimming took off 10 bases at V and 3 bases at J, with 15 bases between the two ends. The CDR3 nucleotides read TGTGCCACGCTGAGGGATTTGGACACCGGGGAGCTGTTTTTT. Translating gives CATLRDLDTGELFF.

The rearrangement uses TRBV28 and TRBJ1-4; 9 bases line up with TRBD1. This CDR3 spans 16 amino acids. J gave up 4 bases and V 7 bases, and 10 bases lay outside the gene matches. Germline lookup yields CDR1 MDHEN and CDR2 SYDVKM. In nucleotides, the CDR3 is TGTGCCAGCAAAGTCCCGGGACAGGGTTATAATGAAAAACTGTTTTTT. This encodes CASKVPGQGYNEKLFF.

This chain uses TRBV29-1 with TRBJ2-3, with TRBD2 matching 12 bases. J was trimmed by 1 base and V by 4 bases; bases with no gene match: 3. Germline-derived CDR1 and CDR2 are SQVTM and ANQGSEA. CDR3 length: 15 residues. The DNA of the CDR3 is TGCAGCGTTGGACCTAGCGGGGGGGGCACAGATACGCAGTATTTT. It specifies CSVGPSGGGTDTQYF.

The chain has TRBV15 and TRBJ2-7; TRBD1 matches at 10 bases. The germline gives CDR1 LNHNV, CDR2 YYDKDF (reference sequence). The CDR3 runs to 14 residues. V lost 5 bases and J lost 9; bases outside the gene matches: 10. CDR3 bases: TGTGCCACCAGCCCCGGGACAGGGGCCGCGGGGCAGTACTTC. It yields the protein CATSPGTGAAGQYF.

V usage is TRBV30 and J usage is TRBJ1-6; D gene ambiguous. Germline V CDR1 and CDR2: GTSNPN, SVGIG (reference sequence). The V end was cut by 0 bases, the J end by 9 bases, with 6 bases between. This CDR3 region has 12 residues. The DNA of the CDR3 is TGTGCCTGGAGTGTACTAGCTTCACCCCTCCACTTT. Translated, it gives CAWSVLASPLHF.

V usage is TRBV2 and J usage is TRBJ2-1; TRBD1 agrees at 7 bases. The germline CDR1 and CDR2 sequences are SNHLY and FYNNEI. J gave up 5 bases and V 4 bases, and 5 bases lay outside the gene matches. The CDR3 loop spans 14 amino acids. The CDR3 DNA follows: TGTGCCAGCAGTGTCGACAGGGCGAACAATGAGCAGTTCTTC. Its protein is CASSVDRANNEQFF.

The J gene is TRBJ1-3, the V gene TRBV5-6, with D possibly TRBD1 on 6 matching bases. Trimming took off 4 bases at V and 4 bases at J, with 24 bases between the two ends. Germline CDR1 and CDR2: SGHDT and YYEEEE. CDR3 size: 18 residues. In DNA form, the CDR3 reads TGTGCCAGCAGCCCCCCGATATGGGGGCCCGTCGCCGGAAACACCATATATTTT. It translates to CASSPPIWGPVAGNTIYF.

V gene TRBV5-1 combines with J gene TRBJ2-3; D may be TRBD2 (5 bases). Germline lookup yields CDR1 SGHRS and CDR2 YFSETQ. V was trimmed by 0 bases and J by 2 bases, leaving 10 bases between them. The CDR3 has 15 residues. The CDR3 spells CASSLAGFFTDTQYF. CDR3 nucleotides: TGCGCCAGCAGCTTGGCGGGATTTTTCACAGATACGCAGTATTTT.

This chain uses TRBV15 with TRBJ1-2; 7 nucleotides agree with TRBD1. The trim removed 7 bases at V and 6 bases at J, leaving 14 bases unmatched. CDR3 size: 15 residues. Germline V gives CDR1 LNHNV, CDR2 YYDKDF (reference sequence). CDR3 amino acids: CATTKDPGTADGYTF. The CDR3 bases are TGTGCCACCACTAAAGATCCAGGGACAGCGGATGGCTACACCTTC.